A selection of T cell receptor beta chains follows, all from one sample in a study of early T cells in non-severe SARS-CoV-2 infection. TCRdb reprocessed the 5' RACE reads with MiXCR, giving one entry per CDR3 protein. Of roughly 120,000 distinct CDR3 sequences listed, about 12% are singletons. The source material was whole blood, sampled at baseline. These receptors all come from an adult who was a healthcare worker with PCR-confirmed SARS-CoV-2 infection or an uninfected control (not recorded which). The CDR3 runs from the conserved cysteine through the conserved F or W. The order of the fields is D gene, V gene, clone size, J gene, CDR3 length, CDR3 DNA, CDR3 protein. A D gene is named only where the DNA matches it firmly. The listing skips clone size in some rows; elsewhere it reads once, few, many or a size class.

.	TRBV6-2/TRBV6-3	.	TRBJ1-5	15	TGTGCCAGCAGTCCCGAGGGCCTCAGCAATCAGCCCCAGCATTTT	CASSPEGLSNQPQHF
TRBD1	TRBV19	.	TRBJ1-5	18	TGTGCCAGTAGTGCAACCGGGACAGCAAGTTATAGCAATCAGCCCCAGCATTTT	CASSATGTASYSNQPQHF
TRBD1	TRBV7-8	few	TRBJ1-4	15	TGTGCCAGCAGCGATAACAGGGGCACTAATGAAAAACTGTTTTTT	CASSDNRGTNEKLFF
.	TRBV7-9	.	TRBJ1-4	15	TGTGCCAGCAGCGATACATACGCAACTAATGAAAAACTGTTTTTT	CASSDTYATNEKLFF
.	TRBV18	few	TRBJ1-4	13	TGTGCCAGCTCACCCCTACAGTCCGAAAAACTGTTTTTT	CASSPLQSEKLFF
.	TRBV4-1	.	TRBJ1-2	16	TGCGCCAGCAGCCAAGATGCCGGTCGAGACGCCTATGGCTACACCTTC	CASSQDAGRDAYGYTF
.	TRBV20-1	.	TRBJ2-3	13	TGCAGTGCTAGAGATGTGGGCGCAGATACGCAGTATTTT	CSARDVGADTQYF
.	TRBV7-9	many	TRBJ2-7	13	TGTGCCAGCAGCTTCCCTGGGCCCTACGAGCAGTACTTC	CASSFPGPYEQYF
TRBD1	TRBV30	.	TRBJ2-5	15	TGTGCCTGGAGGGGGCTGGACAGGGGTGGAGAGACCCAGTACTTC	CAWRGLDRGGETQYF
.	TRBV6-5	.	TRBJ2-7	13	TGTGCCAGCAAAATGGGAGGTTCCTACGAGCAGTACTTC	CASKMGGSYEQYF
.	TRBV29-1	.	TRBJ2-2	12	TGCAGCGTTGAGGGGGGTGCCGGGGAGCTGTTTTTT	CSVEGGAGELFF
TRBD2	TRBV3-1	few	TRBJ2-5	17	TGTGCCAGCAGCCTCCTGGGGCTAGCGGGGGGCCAAGAGACCCAGTACTTC	CASSLLGLAGGQETQYF
.	TRBV10-2	few	TRBJ1-2	12	TGCGCCAGCACCCGGCTCTACGGGGGCTACACCTTC	CASTRLYGGYTF
.	TRBV5-6	.	TRBJ2-7	16	TGTGCCAGCAGCCCTATCGGACAGCCTGGATCCTACGAGCAGTACTTC	CASSPIGQPGSYEQYF
TRBD1	TRBV20-1	few	TRBJ2-3	15	TGCAGTGCTAGAGGGGAAACAGGGGGCCCAGATACGCAGTATTTT	CSARGETGGPDTQYF
TRBD1	TRBV2	.	TRBJ2-7	13	TGTGCCAGCAGTACCGGGACAGACTACGAGCAGTACTTC	CASSTGTDYEQYF
.	TRBV7-2	few	TRBJ2-1	16	TGTGCCAGCACCTGGGTTGCAGGGAGCTCCTACAATGAGCAGTTCTTC	CASTWVAGSSYNEQFF
.	TRBV9	few	TRBJ1-2	13	TGTGCCAGCAGCCACGGGACCTCCTATGGCTACACCTTC	CASSHGTSYGYTF
TRBD1	TRBV20-1	few	TRBJ1-5	14	TGCAGTGCTATAGAGGCGACAGGGAATCAGCCCCAGCATTTT	CSAIEATGNQPQHF
TRBD1	TRBV18	many	TRBJ2-7	13	TGTGCCAGCTCACGGGAACAGGGGTACGAGCAGTACTTC	CASSREQGYEQYF
.	TRBV6-5	.	TRBJ2-2	15	TGTGCCAGCAGTTACACAAGCCCCCCCACCGAGGAGCTGTTTTTT	CASSYTSPPTEELFF
.	TRBV28	.	TRBJ1-2	13	TGTGCCAGCAGTTTATCCCCATCTTTGGGCTACACCTTC	CASSLSPSLGYTF
.	TRBV7-6	.	TRBJ1-3	12	TGTGCCAGCAGCCCCCCAGGAAACACCATATATTTT	CASSPPGNTIYF
TRBD2	TRBV7-6	many	TRBJ2-7	13	TGTGCCAGCAGCTTGAGCGGGGGCTACGAGCAGTACTTC	CASSLSGGYEQYF
.	TRBV5-1	few	TRBJ1-1	15	TGCGCCAGCAGACTGACCGGGACCCCGCGCACTGAAGCTTTCTTT	CASRLTGTPRTEAFF
.	TRBV20-1	few	TRBJ1-5	14	TGCAGTGCTATCCGGCCCGGTAGCAATCAGCCCCAGCATTTT	CSAIRPGSNQPQHF
TRBD2	TRBV7-2	.	TRBJ2-3	17	TGTGCCAGCAGCTTAGCCTTTGTAGCGGGCAGCACAGATACGCAGTATTTT	CASSLAFVAGSTDTQYF
.	TRBV3-1	.	TRBJ2-5	17	TGTGCCAGCAGCCAAGATGTACAGCCCGTACGTCAGGAGACCCAGTACTTC	CASSQDVQPVRQETQYF
.	TRBV24-1	few	TRBJ1-2	14	TGTGCCACCAGTGATTCGGACACAAACTATGGCTACACCTTC	CATSDSDTNYGYTF
TRBD2	TRBV20-1	.	TRBJ2-1	16	TGCAGTGCTAGACCACTAGCGGGAGATGGGTCCAATGAGCAGTTCTTC	CSARPLAGDGSNEQFF
TRBD1	TRBV14	.	TRBJ1-2	13	TGTGCCAGCAGCCCGGGACAGAACTATGGCTACACCTTC	CASSPGQNYGYTF
.	TRBV12-3/TRBV12-4	few	TRBJ2-5	14	TGTGCCAGCAGTTTCATCGCCCTCGTGGAGACCCAGTACTTC	CASSFIALVETQYF
TRBD2	TRBV12-3/TRBV12-4	many	TRBJ2-1	13	TGTGCCAGCAGTTTAGCGGGAGGGAATGAGCAGTTCTTC	CASSLAGGNEQFF
TRBD1	TRBV6-5	medium-sized	TRBJ1-1	13	TGTGCCAGCAGTTACCAGGGGGTGACTGAAGCTTTCTTT	CASSYQGVTEAFF
TRBD1	TRBV4-1	many	TRBJ1-2	17	TGCGCCAGCAGCCAAGTGGGACAGGGGGCTCCGGACTATGGCTACACCTTC	CASSQVGQGAPDYGYTF
.	TRBV18	.	TRBJ1-1	14	TGTGCCAGCTCACCAGGGGAAAGGAACACTGAAGCTTTCTTT	CASSPGERNTEAFF
.	TRBV6-5	.	TRBJ2-7	12	TGTGCCAGCAGTTACCACCAGGGAGAAAGGTACTTC	CASSYHQGERYF
TRBD2	TRBV10-3	few	TRBJ2-3	16	TGTGCCATCAGTGAGCTAGCGGGGGGGCTTGGAGATACGCAGTATTTT	CAISELAGGLGDTQYF
TRBD2	TRBV2	many	TRBJ2-1	13	TGTGCCGACCGGGGGGACGCCCCTTATGAGCAGTTCTTC	CADRGDAPYEQFF
.	TRBV2	.	TRBJ1-1	13	TGTGCCAGCAGTCCCAGGACGGTACTTGAAGCTTTCTTT	CASSPRTVLEAFF
TRBD1	TRBV27	many	TRBJ1-4	17	TGTGCCAGCAGTTTATTGGCAGGGGGCAGCGGTAATGAAAAACTGTTTTTT	CASSLLAGGSGNEKLFF
.	TRBV6-5	many	TRBJ2-7	12	TGTGCCAGCAGTTACGCAACCGGGCCCCCGGACTTC	CASSYATGPPDF
TRBD2	TRBV9	many	TRBJ2-5	13	TGTGCCAGCAAAGAGGCGGGAGAAGAGACCCAGTACTTC	CASKEAGEETQYF